These T cell receptor beta chains were read from a single sample in a study of T-cell reconstitution after alpha-beta-depleted transplantation in children. MiXCR, applied by TCRdb to the PCR reads, yields one record per CDR3 protein. The sample has 700,000 to 950,000 distinct CDR3 sequences; roughly 15% are singletons. The material was PBMCs, mostly from graft donor cells, obtained 360 days after TCRalphabeta/CD19-depleted stem cell transplant. These receptors all stem from a male patient younger than 18 who had a stem cell transplant for acute lymphoblastic leukemia, so the T cells may come from the graft donor. CDR3s include the opening cysteine and the closing phenylalanine or tryptophan. D genes are given only for firm matches. Not every row has a clone size; where given, it reads once, few, many or a size class.

j_gene,v_gene,d_gene,abundance,CDR3nt,CDR3aa
TRBJ1-2,TRBV5-1,-,few,TGCGCCAGCAGCTTGGGGAGCTACTATGGCTACACCTTC,CASSLGSYYGYTF
TRBJ1-6,TRBV30,TRBD1,-,TGTGCCTGGAAGAGGGACAGGGCGGCCCTCCACTTT,CAWKRDRAALHF
TRBJ1-1,TRBV15,-,few,TGTGCCACCAGCAGGGAAAGGAACACTGAAGCTTTCTTT,CATSRERNTEAFF
TRBJ2-7,TRBV6-2/TRBV6-3,TRBD2,-,TGTGCCAGCAGTTACTCGATTGGGGCTAGCGGGCTCTCTTACGAGCAGTACTTC,CASSYSIGASGLSYEQYF
TRBJ1-5,TRBV12-3/TRBV12-4,-,few,TGTGCCAGCAGTTTTAGGGCGTATCAGCCCCAGCATTTT,CASSFRAYQPQHF
TRBJ2-7,TRBV12-3/TRBV12-4,-,few,TGTGCCAGCAGCCCTTCCCGCAGGGCCTACGAGCAGTACTTC,CASSPSRRAYEQYF
TRBJ2-5,TRBV18,TRBD1,few,TGTGCCAGCTCACCGCTACAGGGGCCGGGGGAGACCCAGTACTTC,CASSPLQGPGETQYF
TRBJ1-6,TRBV5-8,-,-,TGTGCCAGCAGCCCCAAGCTGGGGGCCTCCTATAATTCACCCCTCCACTTT,CASSPKLGASYNSPLHF
TRBJ1-2,TRBV5-1,-,-,TGCGCCAGCAGCCCCGGGCCCGGACCCAGCTATGGCTACACCTTC,CASSPGPGPSYGYTF
TRBJ2-1,TRBV12-5,-,-,TGTGCTAGTGGTTTGGCTAGCTCCTACAATGAGCAGTTCTTC,CASGLASSYNEQFF
TRBJ2-1,TRBV5-6,TRBD2,many,TGTGCCAGCAGCTCGGGGACTAGCGTTGATGGTGAGCAGTTCTTC,CASSSGTSVDGEQFF
TRBJ2-7,TRBV12-3/TRBV12-4,TRBD2,few,TGTGCCAGCAGTTTAGAACTAGCGGGACCCTACGAGCAGTACTTC,CASSLELAGPYEQYF
TRBJ2-1,TRBV19,-,-,TGTGCCAGTAGTGCAGGGACTGCCTCTCCAAATGAGCAGTTCTTC,CASSAGTASPNEQFF
TRBJ2-7,TRBV25-1,-,-,TGTGCCAGCAGTGAATATCCTCTCGAAAAACCCGGCATCCGGCGGACCTACGAGCAGTACTTC,CASSEYPLEKPGIRRTYEQYF
TRBJ1-4,TRBV5-1,-,-,TGCGCCAGCAGCTTGGACGGAAGAGCAACTAATGAAAAACTGTTTTTT,CASSLDGRATNEKLFF